This TCR beta chain is drawn from a study of shared clonotypes between healthy human individuals. As defined, naive CD8 cells were CD45RO-negative and positively selected for CCR7, with terminally differentiated effector memory CD45RA+ cells excluded. Clones were read by immunoSEQ multiplex PCR, and TCRdb kept only the in-frame ones, dropping some. The sample lists roughly 2.1 million clones; roughly 91% were seen once. Trimming stripped 0 bases from V and 3 bases from J, with 8 bases between. Per germline, CDR1 SEHNR and CDR2 FQNEAQ (reference sequence). CDR3 length equals 14 residues. This chain joins TRBV7-9 and TRBJ2-5; unclear D gene. This clonotype originated in a man aged 18 to 29 in good health. Some clones in this sample may be carry-over from other donors' samples. Sequenced: naive CD8+ T cells from PBMCs. The CDR3 protein is CASSLATPEETQYF. In DNA form, the CDR3 reads TGTGCCAGCAGCTTAGCCACCCCGGAAGAGACCCAGTACTTC.